A selection of T cell receptor beta chains follows, all from one sample in a study of tumor-infiltrating lymphocytes in primary liver carcinoma. TCRdb ran MiXCR on the multiplex PCR reads and lists one entry per CDR3 protein. The data contain 150,000 to 200,000 distinct CDR3 sequences, around 85% of them seen just once; the ten biggest clones take up over 15%. Sequencing input: tumor tissue from primary liver carcinoma. The receptor set was obtained from a middle-aged man with primary liver carcinoma and hepatitis B virus infection. Both conserved end residues are part of each CDR3. D genes are given only for firm matches. Size tells how often a clone was seen (once, few, many) or the class of an expanded clone, and some rows leave it out.

16,TRBJ2-5,-,-,TRBV4-1,TGCGCCAGTAGCCAAGATTTTAACCTGATCTCGGAGACCCAGTACTTC,CASSQDFNLISETQYF
13,TRBJ2-5,-,-,TRBV12-3/TRBV12-4,TGTGCCAGCAGTTGGGATCATGGAGGGACCCAGTACTTC,CASSWDHGGTQYF
16,TRBJ2-5,-,-,TRBV4-2,TGTGCCAACAGCCAAGACGGGACATGGGGCCAAGAGACCCAGTGCTTC,CANSQDGTWGQETQCF
13,TRBJ2-2,-,TRBD1,TRBV19,TGTGCCAATAATACAGGGGTCACCGGGGAGCTGTTTTTT,CANNTGVTGELFF
14,TRBJ2-5,-,-,TRBV10-3,TGTGCCAACAGTGAGTCGAGGGGTACCGAGACTCAGTACTTC,CANSESRGTETQYF
15,TRBJ1-2,-,-,TRBV29-1,TGCAGCGCTGGGCAGGGCTGGGGCATGGGCTATTACTACACCTTC,CSAGQGWGMGYYYTF
16,TRBJ2-1,-,TRBD2,TRBV11-1,TGTGCCAGCAGCCCTGGACTAGCGGGCGACCACAGTGAGCAGTTCTTC,CASSPGLAGDHSEQFF
13,TRBJ1-1,-,TRBD1,TRBV6-5,TGTGTCCGCAGTAAGACAGGGGAAACAGAAGCTTTCTTT,CVRSKTGETEAFF
13,TRBJ1-1,-,-,TRBV29-1,TGCAGCCTTGAAACAGGCATGAACATTGAAGCTTTCTTT,CSLETGMNIEAFF
12,TRBJ1-2,-,-,TRBV12-3/TRBV12-4,TGTGCCAGCAGTTTACCAGGGATCGGCCACAGCTTC,CASSLPGIGHSF
14,TRBJ2-3,many,TRBD1,TRBV5-1,TGCGCCAGCAGCAGTGGACAGGACGCAGATACGCAGTATTTT,CASSSGQDADTQYF
16,TRBJ2-1,-,TRBD2,TRBV11-2,TGTGCCAGCAGCTCGAGACTAGCGGGATTATACAATGAGCAGTTATTC,CASSSRLAGLYNEQLF
14,TRBJ2-3,-,TRBD1,TRBV29-1,TGCAGCGATGGGGTAACAGGGGTCCGAGATACGCAGTATTTT,CSDGVTGVRDTQYF
14,TRBJ2-1,-,TRBD2,TRBV6-2/TRBV6-3,TGTGCCAACAGTTACCGGACTAGCGGGGAGGAGCAGCTCTTC,CANSYRTSGEEQLF
17,TRBJ2-6,-,TRBD2,TRBV7-8,TGTGCCAGCAGCTTAGACGGGAGGGGGGCTGGCCCCAACGTCCTGACTTTC,CASSLDGRGAGPNVLTF
15,TRBJ2-3,many,-,TRBV10-3,TGTGCCATCAGTGACCGGGACGGGAGCACAGATACGCAGTATTTT,CAISDRDGSTDTQYF
13,TRBJ1-5,many,-,TRBV28,TGTGCCAGCAGTCAAGACAGGTGGGGGCCCCAGCATTTT,CASSQDRWGPQHF
18,TRBJ2-5,-,-,TRBV11-2,TGTGTCAGCAGCCCTAGCTCAATCCAGGGCACTAGGCGGGAGACCCAGTACTTC,CVSSPSSIQGTRRETQYF
14,TRBJ2-3,-,-,TRBV29-1,TGCAGCGTTGGGGTGAGAGGGGTCCGAGGTACGCAGTATTTT,CSVGVRGVRGTQYF
13,TRBJ2-3,-,-,TRBV29-1,TGCAGCTCCCAGCTGGGGGGCACAGATACGCAGTATTTT,CSSQLGGTDTQYF
15,TRBJ2-5,-,TRBD2,TRBV4-3,TGTGCCAGCAGCCAATATCTAGCGGAGGAAGAGACCCATTACTTC,CASSQYLAEEETHYF
14,TRBJ2-1,-,-,TRBV7-3,TGTGCCAGCAGCTTGACAAGGGGGGGGAGTGAGAAGTTCTTC,CASSLTRGGSEKFF
17,TRBJ2-1,once,-,TRBV4-3,TGCGCCAGCAGCCAGGATCTAGAGGGAGCTTCCTACAATGAGCAGTTCTTC,CASSQDLEGASYNEQFF
15,TRBJ2-1,-,TRBD1,TRBV5-4,TGTGCCAGCATCCCAACCGGGACAGGGATCAACGAACAGTTCTTC,CASIPTGTGINEQFF
10,TRBJ2-7,-,-,TRBV4-1,TGCGCCAGCAGCATGGGACAGCAGTACTTC,CASSMGQQYF
17,TRBJ2-3,-,-,TRBV9,TGTGCCAGCAGTTTTGCCGGGACTCGAAGACGCACAGATACGCAGTATTTT,CASSFAGTRRRTDTQYF
15,TRBJ1-6,-,TRBD1,TRBV12-3/TRBV12-4,TGTGCCAGCAGTGCCCGGACAGGGGGCGATTCACCCCTCCACTTT,CASSARTGGDSPLHF
16,TRBJ2-2,-,-,TRBV5-6,TGTGCCAGCAACTTGCCCTATGACAAGAACACCGGGGAGCTGTTCTTT,CASNLPYDKNTGELFF
13,TRBJ1-1,once,-,TRBV6-6,TGTGCCAGCAGTTTCCTGAGGAACACTGAAGCTTTCTTT,CASSFLRNTEAFF
13,TRBJ2-5,-,-,TRBV18,TGTGCCAGCTCACCACAAACAGCCGAGACCCAGTACTTC,CASSPQTAETQYF
16,TRBJ2-1,-,-,TRBV11-1,TGTACCAGTCGCTCCTCCTGTGTCCTCTCATACAATGAGCAGTTATTC,CTSRSSCVLSYNEQLF
17,TRBJ2-3,-,TRBD2,TRBV12-3/TRBV12-4,TGTGCCAGCAGTCCTAGCGGGAACCGTGTTGGCACAGATACGCAGTATTTT,CASSPSGNRVGTDTQYF
13,TRBJ1-5,once,-,TRBV19,TGTCCCAGTACCCTGTGGGTAAATCAGCCCCAGCATTTT,CPSTLWVNQPQHF
14,TRBJ2-7,-,-,TRBV12-3/TRBV12-4,TGTGCCATCAGTTTAACGGCGGAACGTCCTATTCCATACTTT,CAISLTAERPIPYF
13,TRBJ2-3,-,-,TRBV5-4,TGTGCCAGCAGCTTGAGGAGCACAGATACGCAGCGTTTT,CASSLRSTDTQRF